This T cell receptor beta chain emerged from a study of T-cell reconstitution after alpha-beta-depleted transplantation in children. Study-wide points: Reportedly, alpha-beta T cells present about two months post-transplant originated from several hundred expanded clones of graft origin. In some patients, recipient T cells and intrathymic progenitors surviving conditioning explained high day-60 diversity.

This clonotype appeared a few times. What it binds is unknown. Researchers prepared the TCRbeta library using unique molecular identifiers, the study reports. One entry per CDR3 protein, called by TCRdb with MiXCR from the PCR reads. The sample records about 240,000 distinct CDR3 sequences, about a quarter being singletons. The sequenced sample was PBMCs, obtained before TCRalphabeta/CD19-depleted stem cell transplant. The receptor was derived from a girl aged 2 to 9 with Fanconi anemia, due to receive a stem cell transplant.

The CDR3 region has the DNA TGTGCCAGCGGTCAGGGTTGGGTGAACACTGAAGCTTTCTTT. It translates to CASGQGWVNTEAFF. The chain links TRBV2 to TRBJ1-1, with TRBD1 as a possible D gene (5 bases). Germline CDR1 reads SNHLY; CDR2 reads FYNNEI. The CDR3 has 14 amino acids. Trimming shortened V by 8 bases and J by 0 bases, and 13 bases separated the two germline ends.